The next 25 T cell receptor beta chains were all read from a single sample in a study of post-analysis software for immune sequencing data. General observations from the study: Controls showed lower frequencies than patients for roughly five TRBV segments, and TRBV5-6, TRBV5-1 and TRBV20-1 were among these.

The antigens of these receptors remain unknown. Unique molecular identifiers featured in each of the TCR beta cDNA libraries. Each CDR3 protein is one row after TCRdb ran MiXCR on the PCR reads. The sample lists about 570,000 distinct CDR3 sequences, around a third occurring once. Input material: blood. The receptors come from a girl aged 2-17 years with multiple sclerosis.

This clonotype was found a few times. The chain combines TRBV6-5 with TRBJ2-1; D may be TRBD1 (6 bases). V lost 5 bases and J 7 bases, leaving 18 bases between the germline ends. The CDR3 is 15 amino acids. Germline lookup yields CDR1 MNHEY and CDR2 SVGAGI. The CDR3 nucleotides are TGTGCCAGCAGTAGGGGGACGGGCTCTGAAAATGAGCAGTTCTTC. The encoded protein is CASSRGTGSENEQFF.

The rearrangement links TRBV6-1 to TRBJ1-5, with a possible D match to TRBD1 (5 bases). CDR3 size: 16 residues. The V gene's germline CDR1 is MNHNS and CDR2 SASEGT. The V end was cut by 2 bases, the J end by 0 bases, with 11 bases between. Here the CDR3 reads CASSEPAGHSNQPQHF. In nucleotides, the CDR3 is TGTGCCAGCAGTGAACCGGCAGGGCATAGCAATCAGCCCCAGCATTTT.

This clonotype has at least ten counts. This chain uses TRBV27 with TRBJ2-1; the D is unclear. Germline CDR1 reads MNHEY; CDR2 reads SMNVEV (reference sequence). The CDR3 length is 12 residues. The germline V and J ends were trimmed by 8 bases and 7 bases, with 12 bases remaining between them. The CDR3 DNA sequence: TGTGCCAGCGGATTAACAGCTAATGAGCAGTTCTTC. Protein sequence: CASGLTANEQFF.

This clonotype was seen many times. The chain uses TRBV12-3 or TRBV12-4 and TRBJ2-5; 8 bases agree with TRBD2. Germline trimming cut 5 bases from V and 8 bases from J; bases unmatched to any gene: 10. This CDR3 has 14 residues. As DNA, the CDR3 is TGTGCCAGCAGTCCGGGACTAGAAGCGAGAACCCAGTACTTC. Its translation is CASSPGLEARTQYF.

This chain joins TRBV15 and TRBJ2-3, with D tentatively TRBD2 (5 bases). This CDR3 contains 17 residues. Germline lookup yields CDR1 LNHNV and CDR2 YYDKDF (reference sequence). Trimming pared 2 bases from V and 0 bases from J, leaving 15 bases between. CDR3 sequence reads: CATSRILPRGSTDTQYF. The CDR3 nucleotides are TGTGCCACCAGCAGAATCCTTCCCCGGGGTAGCACAGATACGCAGTATTTT.

The gene calls are TRBV20-1 and TRBJ2-5; D is unresolved. TRBJ2-7 explains the end of the DNA better; the J call may be wrong. The CDR3 loop spans 13 amino acids. The germline V gene encodes CDR1 DFQATT and CDR2 SNEGSKA (reference sequence). The CDR3 spells CSARNGESYEQYF. The CDR3 nucleotides are TGCAGTGCTAGAAACGGTGAGAGCTACGAGCAGTACTTC.

This clonotype showed up just a few times. The chain links TRBV6-6 to TRBJ1-6; 7 bases are shared with TRBD1. Germline assignment: CDR1 MNHNY and CDR2 SVGAGI (reference sequence). The CDR3 runs 16 residues. Trimming took 0 bases from V and 14 from J; bases not matched to a gene: 13. The CDR3 DNA follows: TGTGCCAGCAGTTACTCCGGACAGGCCCTCCGGTCCACCCTCCACTTT. It codes for CASSYSGQALRSTLHF.

This clonotype has a handful of counts. V usage is TRBV4-1 and J usage is TRBJ2-7, with TRBD2 matching over 15 bases. The J call could be wrong; TRBJ2-5 is a better fit for the DNA end. Germline CDR1 is MGHRA and CDR2 is YSYEKL. CDR3 size: 20 residues. As DNA, the CDR3 is TGCGCCAGCAGCCAAGATTTCCCAGGGACTAGCGGGGGGCCGTTGGGGACCCAGTACTTC. Protein product: CASSQDFPGTSGGPLGTQYF.

This chain connects TRBV12-3 or TRBV12-4 to TRBJ1-4; no clear D. V gave up 6 bases and J gave up 7 bases, with 15 bases separating them. CDR3 length equals 14 residues. The CDR3 loop reads CASSPRPSGEKLFF. CDR3 nucleotides: TGTGCCAGCAGCCCCCGGCCCAGTGGTGAAAAACTGTTTTTT.

Here the CDR3 reads CASRGGGQGPYNEQFF. The CDR3 nucleotides are TGCGCCAGCAGGGGTGGAGGGCAGGGCCCATACAATGAGCAGTTCTTC. This chain uses TRBV5-1 with TRBJ2-1; TRBD2 is a possible D gene (6 bases). V was clipped by 5 bases and J by 4 bases, with 19 bases between them. The CDR3 spans 16 residues. Germline-derived CDR1 and CDR2 are SGHRS and YFSETQ.

This sequence joins TRBV15 and TRBJ2-7; a weak D match, TRBD1 (5 bases). Germline-derived CDR1 and CDR2 are LNHNV and YYDKDF (reference sequence). The V and J ends lost 3 bases and 2 bases respectively, with 14 bases between them. This CDR3 contains 15 residues. The CDR3 DNA is TGTGCCACCAGCAGTACTCTAGGGGCCCCCTACGAGCAGTACTTC. This encodes CATSSTLGAPYEQYF. Variable domain in full (rest from reference TRBV15 and TRBJ2-7): DAMVIQNPRYQVTQFGKPVTLSCSQTLNHNVMYWYQQKSSQAPKLLFHYYDKDFNNEADTPDNFQSRRPNTSFCFLDIRSPGLGDTAMYLCATSSTLGAPYEQYFGPGTRLTVT.

The chain recombines TRBV6-5 with TRBJ1-3, with D unclear. V lost 6 bases to trimming and J lost 8 bases, with 17 bases between them. CDR3 length: 14 residues. Germline loops: CDR1 MNHEY, CDR2 SVGAGI. In nucleotides, the CDR3 is TGTGCCAGCAGCTACGACTGGTCCCCTGACACCATATATTTT. Protein product: CASSYDWSPDTIYF.

The chain joins TRBV15 to TRBJ2-7, with 11 bases lining up with TRBD1. The CDR3 has 13 residues. J gave up 4 bases and V 8 bases, and 4 bases lay outside the gene matches. CDR1 is LNHNV, CDR2 YYDKDF, per germline (reference sequence). DNA of the CDR3: TGTGCCACCGCCGGGACAGGGGGTTACGAGCAGTACTTC. Encoded protein: CATAGTGGYEQYF.

V and J are TRBV12-3 or TRBV12-4 and TRBJ2-2; D perhaps matches TRBD2 (6 bases). V was shortened by 10 bases and J by 6 bases, with 21 bases between the two germline ends. CDR3 length equals 15 residues. CDR3 in amino acids: CAIEEKGGAAGELFF. The CDR3, as DNA: TGTGCCATCGAGGAGAAGGGCGGGGCCGCCGGGGAGCTGTTTTTT.

The chain couples TRBV6-2 or TRBV6-3 to TRBJ2-5; a weak D match, TRBD1 (6 bases). The CDR3 is made up of 14 amino acids. The germline V and J ends were trimmed by 0 bases and 5 bases, with 10 bases remaining between them. Looked up from germline, CDR1 is MNHEY and CDR2 is SVGEGT. CDR3 loop: CASSYSDSLETQYF. CDR3 nucleotides: TGTGCCAGCAGTTACTCGGACAGCTTGGAGACCCAGTACTTC.

The CDR3 here is CASSSINAEAFF. The CDR3 nucleotides read TGTGCCAGCAGCTCGATTAACGCTGAAGCTTTCTTT. The rearrangement links TRBV5-6 to TRBJ1-1; no firm D call. The germline CDR1 and CDR2 sequences are SGHDT and YYEEEE. The CDR3 sequence is 12 residues long. V was trimmed by 3 bases and J by 6 bases, leaving 9 bases between them.

This clonotype was observed a few times. The chain is built from TRBV7-2 and TRBJ2-7; TRBD1 agrees at 9 bases. Germline CDR1 and CDR2: SGHTA and FQGNSA. The CDR3 sequence is 13 residues long. Trimming removed 5 bases from V and 8 bases from J; junction bases left unmatched: 7. The CDR3 region has the DNA TGTGCCAGCAGCACTAACAGGGGGCTCCAGCAGTACTTC. Its protein product is CASSTNRGLQQYF.

This sequence joins TRBV20-1 and TRBJ2-2, with 9 bases that match TRBD1. CDR3 length: 12 amino acids. Unmatched junction bases numbered 2, after V lost 6 bases and J lost 6 bases. Germline assignment: CDR1 DFQATT and CDR2 SNEGSKA (reference sequence). The DNA of the CDR3 is TGCAGTGCGGGGACAGGGTCCGGGGAGCTGTTTTTT. It translates to CSAGTGSGELFF.

The rearrangement links TRBV12-3 or TRBV12-4 to TRBJ2-5; 14 nucleotides match TRBD2. V was clipped by 4 bases and J by 5 bases; unmatched bases: 18. The CDR3 runs to 20 residues. The CDR3 nucleotides read TGTGCCAGCAGTTCTTATCGCCGACTAGCGGGGGGGCTTACGCAGGAGACCCAGTACTTC. It encodes CASSSYRRLAGGLTQETQYF.

The chain recombines TRBV3-1 with TRBJ2-1, with TRBD2 matching over 8 bases. Per germline, CDR1 LGHDT and CDR2 YNNKEL (reference sequence). The CDR3 has 15 residues. V lost 6 bases, J lost 0 bases, and 4 bases stayed unmatched. CDR3 nucleotides: TGTGCCAGCAGAGAGAGCGGGAGCTCCTACAATGAGCAGTTCTTC. It encodes CASRESGSSYNEQFF.

The chain recombines TRBV12-5 with TRBJ2-5; 11 bases line up with TRBD2. Germline V gives CDR1 LGHNT, CDR2 FRNRAP. V lost 5 bases to trimming and J lost 2 bases; unmatched junction nucleotides: 7. This CDR3 region has 16 residues. This CDR3 is CASGGQVAGGQETQYF. The CDR3 nucleotides are TGTGCTAGTGGTGGACAGGTAGCGGGGGGGCAAGAGACCCAGTACTTC.

The chain couples TRBV5-1 to TRBJ2-5, with 9 bases aligning to TRBD1. V lost 2 bases, J lost 2 bases, and 19 bases stayed unmatched. The CDR3 is 20 amino acids. The germline V gene has CDR1 SGHRS and CDR2 YFSETQ. CDR3: CASSFLPGQGLPGIQETQYF. CDR3 in DNA: TGCGCCAGCAGCTTTTTACCGGGACAGGGCCTCCCAGGGATTCAAGAGACCCAGTACTTC.

The sample holds one count of this clonotype. The chain has TRBV5-1 and TRBJ2-1, with D maybe TRBD2 (5 bases). The DNA matches TRBJ2-7 better at its end, which makes the J call doubtful. CDR1 SGHRS and CDR2 YFSETQ come from the germline V gene. The CDR3 is made up of 14 amino acids. The CDR3 region has the DNA TGCGCCAGCAGCTTGGTTACGGGTCCGGGAGAGCAGTACTTC. Amino acids: CASSLVTGPGEQYF.

The V gene is TRBV20-1, the J gene TRBJ1-1; D possibly corresponds to TRBD1 (5 bases). The CDR3 consists of 14 residues. CDR1 is DFQATT and CDR2 is SNEGSKA in the germline V gene (reference sequence). CDR3 protein: CSGVIRGKNTEAFF. The CDR3 DNA sequence: TGCAGCGGGGTTATAAGGGGAAAGAACACTGAAGCTTTCTTT.

The chain is built from TRBV6-1 and TRBJ2-7; 16 bases match TRBD2. J gave up 3 bases and V 3 bases, and 5 bases lay outside the gene matches. The length of the CDR3 is 17 residues. Germline V lookup: CDR1 MNHNS, CDR2 SASEGT. This CDR3 reads CASSEGLAGGGGYEQYF. The CDR3 nucleotides read TGTGCCAGCAGTGAGGGACTAGCGGGGGGGGGAGGCTACGAGCAGTACTTC.